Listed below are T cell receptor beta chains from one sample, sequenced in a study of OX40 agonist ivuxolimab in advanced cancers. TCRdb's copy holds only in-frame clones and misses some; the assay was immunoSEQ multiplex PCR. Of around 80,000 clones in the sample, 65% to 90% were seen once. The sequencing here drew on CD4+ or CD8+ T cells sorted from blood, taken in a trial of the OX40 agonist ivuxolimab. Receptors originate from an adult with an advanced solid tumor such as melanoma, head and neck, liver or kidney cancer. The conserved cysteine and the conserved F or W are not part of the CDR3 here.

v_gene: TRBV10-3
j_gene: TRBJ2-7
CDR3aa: ATTSGGSSYEQY

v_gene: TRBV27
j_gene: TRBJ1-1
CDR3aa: ATSWLTGGNTEAF

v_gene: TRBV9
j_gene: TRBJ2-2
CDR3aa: ASSVTLNTGELF

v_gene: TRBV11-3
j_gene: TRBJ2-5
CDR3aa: ASSPNGLKETQY

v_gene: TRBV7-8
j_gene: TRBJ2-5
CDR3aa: ASSLGDSPAETQY

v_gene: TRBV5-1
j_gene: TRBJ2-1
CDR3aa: ASSLQGTTYNEQF

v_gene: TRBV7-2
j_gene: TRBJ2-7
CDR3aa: ASSLSGPYEQY

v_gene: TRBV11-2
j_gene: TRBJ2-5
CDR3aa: ASSFRGSGFGETQY

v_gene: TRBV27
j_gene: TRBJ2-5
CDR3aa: ASSLHKRGAETQY

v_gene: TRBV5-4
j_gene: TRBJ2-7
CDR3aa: ASSFPGGNEQY

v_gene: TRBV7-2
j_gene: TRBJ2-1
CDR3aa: ASSLQANVGNEQF

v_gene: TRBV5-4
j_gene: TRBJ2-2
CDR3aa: ASSFIAGANTGELF

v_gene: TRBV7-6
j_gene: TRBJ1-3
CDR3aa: ASSLDPRGNTIY

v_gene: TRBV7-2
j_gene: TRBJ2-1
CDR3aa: ASSSQPGLAGGGNEQF

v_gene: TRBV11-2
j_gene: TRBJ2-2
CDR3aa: ASSFGRGRTGELF

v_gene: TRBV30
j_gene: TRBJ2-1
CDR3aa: AWRRGRLRNEQF

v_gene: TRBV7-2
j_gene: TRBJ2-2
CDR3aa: ASSFLGPANIGELF

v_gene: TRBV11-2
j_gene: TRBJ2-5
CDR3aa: ASSLIAGGQETQY

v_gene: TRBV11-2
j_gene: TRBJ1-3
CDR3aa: ASSFGDSSGNTIY

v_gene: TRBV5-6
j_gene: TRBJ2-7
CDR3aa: ASSVQGALTYEQY

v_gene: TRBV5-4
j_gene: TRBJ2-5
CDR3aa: ASSFIGSGRTGVTQY

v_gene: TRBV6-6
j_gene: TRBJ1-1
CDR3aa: ASSYPGQITEAF

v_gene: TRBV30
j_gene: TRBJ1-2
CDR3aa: AWSVKPGQGNYGYT

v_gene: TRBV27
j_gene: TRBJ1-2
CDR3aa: ASSLRSGLFYGYT

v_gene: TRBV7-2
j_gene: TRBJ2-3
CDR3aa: ASSFSRGRTDTQY

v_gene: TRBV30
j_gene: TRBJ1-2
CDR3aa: AWTLSGTGRSNYGYT

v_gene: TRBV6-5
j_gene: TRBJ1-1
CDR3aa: ASRNGRGPYTEAF

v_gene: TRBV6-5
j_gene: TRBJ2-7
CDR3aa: ASSRGAYYEQY

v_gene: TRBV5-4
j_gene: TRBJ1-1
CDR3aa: ASSLQGPNTEAF

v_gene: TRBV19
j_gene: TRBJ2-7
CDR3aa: ASSSRGRARGSYEQY

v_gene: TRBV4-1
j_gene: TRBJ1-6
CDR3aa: ASSQDLPGPVPYNSPLH

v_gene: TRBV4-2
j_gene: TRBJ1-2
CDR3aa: ASSRDNEGYT

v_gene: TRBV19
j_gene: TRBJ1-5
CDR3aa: ASSMGPNQPQH

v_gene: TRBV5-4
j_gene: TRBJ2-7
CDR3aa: ASSLAGSRYEQY

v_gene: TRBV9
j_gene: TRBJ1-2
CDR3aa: ASSATPGQGHGYT

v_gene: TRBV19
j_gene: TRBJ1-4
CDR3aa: ASSTPGGQEKLF

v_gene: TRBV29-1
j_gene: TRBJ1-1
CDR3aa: SVGQGRTEAF

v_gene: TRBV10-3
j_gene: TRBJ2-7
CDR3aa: AISGPGSSYEQY

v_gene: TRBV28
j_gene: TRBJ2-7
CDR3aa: ASSLRDRIYGQY

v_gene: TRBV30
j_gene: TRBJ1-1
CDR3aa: AWSVHRTEAF

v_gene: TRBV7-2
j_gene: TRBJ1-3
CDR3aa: ASSPPGRSGNTIY

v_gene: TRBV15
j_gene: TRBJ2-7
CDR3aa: ATSPDRSRDEQY

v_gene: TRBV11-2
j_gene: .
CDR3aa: ASSSNRAEQY

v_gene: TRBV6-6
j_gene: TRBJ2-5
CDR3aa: ASRTGTVGQETQY

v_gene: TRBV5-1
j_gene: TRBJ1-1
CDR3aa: ASSLVQGGTEAF

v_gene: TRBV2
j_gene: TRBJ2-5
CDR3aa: ASSESGTYLGTQY

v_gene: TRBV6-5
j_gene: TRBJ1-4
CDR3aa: ASSSQGEEKLF

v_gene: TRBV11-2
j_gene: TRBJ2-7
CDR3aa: ASSLAPGRISYEQY

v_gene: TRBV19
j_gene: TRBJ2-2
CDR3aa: ASARIQGSGELF

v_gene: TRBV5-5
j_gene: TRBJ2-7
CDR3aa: ASSKDLGSSYEQY

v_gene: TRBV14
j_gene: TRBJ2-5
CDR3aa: ASSQGWLAGVAETQY

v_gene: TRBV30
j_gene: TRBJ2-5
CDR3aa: ACLWRETQY

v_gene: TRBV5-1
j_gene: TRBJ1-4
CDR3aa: ASSLGGAQGEKLF

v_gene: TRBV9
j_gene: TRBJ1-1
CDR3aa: ASSVASVEFRVANTEAF